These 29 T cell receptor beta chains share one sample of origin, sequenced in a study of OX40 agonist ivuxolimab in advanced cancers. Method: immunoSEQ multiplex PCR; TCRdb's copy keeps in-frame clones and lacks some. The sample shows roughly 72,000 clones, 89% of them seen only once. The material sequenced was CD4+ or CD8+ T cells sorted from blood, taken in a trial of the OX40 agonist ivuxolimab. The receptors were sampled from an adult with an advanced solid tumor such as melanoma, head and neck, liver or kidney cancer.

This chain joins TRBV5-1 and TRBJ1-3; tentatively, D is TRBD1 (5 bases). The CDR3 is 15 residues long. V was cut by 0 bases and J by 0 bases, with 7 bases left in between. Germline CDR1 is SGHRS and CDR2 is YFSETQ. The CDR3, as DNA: TGCGCCAGCAGCTTGGTAGGGGCCTCTGGAAACACCATATATTTT. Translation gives CASSLVGASGNTIYF.

CDR3 loop: CASRLAGAQQFF. The CDR3, as DNA: TGTGCCAGCAGGCTAGCGGGAGCCCAGCAGTTCTTC. V usage is TRBV6-1 and J usage is TRBJ2-1; 10 nucleotides align to TRBD2. Germline CDR1 is MNHNS and CDR2 is SASEGT. The V gene end was trimmed by 6 bases and the J gene end by 11 bases; junction bases not matched to a gene: 4. This CDR3 is built from 12 residues.

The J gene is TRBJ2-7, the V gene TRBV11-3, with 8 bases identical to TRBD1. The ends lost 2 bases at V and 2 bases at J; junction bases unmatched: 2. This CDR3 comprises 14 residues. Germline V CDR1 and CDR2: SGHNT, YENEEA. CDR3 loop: CASSLRDRPYEQYF. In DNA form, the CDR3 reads TGTGCCAGCAGCTTAAGGGACAGGCCCTACGAGCAGTACTTC.

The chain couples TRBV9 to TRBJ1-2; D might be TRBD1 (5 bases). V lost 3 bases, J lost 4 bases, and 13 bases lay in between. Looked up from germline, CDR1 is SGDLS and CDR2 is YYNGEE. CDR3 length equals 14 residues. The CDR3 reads CASSADRPVYGYTF. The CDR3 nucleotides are TGTGCCAGCAGCGCCGACAGACCAGTCTATGGCTACACCTTC.

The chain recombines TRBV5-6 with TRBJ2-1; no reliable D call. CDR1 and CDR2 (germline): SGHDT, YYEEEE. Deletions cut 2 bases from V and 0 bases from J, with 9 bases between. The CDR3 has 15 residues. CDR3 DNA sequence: TGTGCCAGCAGCTTTCAGCTATTCTCCTACAATGAGCAGTTCTTC. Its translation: CASSFQLFSYNEQFF.

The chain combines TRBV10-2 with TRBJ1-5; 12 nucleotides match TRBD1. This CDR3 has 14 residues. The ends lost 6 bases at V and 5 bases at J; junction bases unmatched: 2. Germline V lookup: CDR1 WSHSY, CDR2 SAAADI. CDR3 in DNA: TGCGCCAGCAGGGGGACAGGGGGCGATCAGCCCCAGCATTTT. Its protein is CASRGTGGDQPQHF.

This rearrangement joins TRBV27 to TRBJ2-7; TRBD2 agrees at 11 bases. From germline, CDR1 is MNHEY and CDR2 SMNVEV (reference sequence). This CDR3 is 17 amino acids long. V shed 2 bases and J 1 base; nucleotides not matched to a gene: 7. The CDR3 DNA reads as TGTGCCAGCAGTTTACTACTAGCGGGAGCCAAGTCCTACGAGCAGTACTTC. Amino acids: CASSLLLAGAKSYEQYF.

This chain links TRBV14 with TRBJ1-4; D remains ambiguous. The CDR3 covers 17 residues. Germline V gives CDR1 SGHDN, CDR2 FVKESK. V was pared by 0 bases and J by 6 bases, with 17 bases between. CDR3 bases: TGTGCCAGCAGCCAAGATCTCCCGGGCAGGACTCATGAAAAACTGTTTTTT. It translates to CASSQDLPGRTHEKLFF.

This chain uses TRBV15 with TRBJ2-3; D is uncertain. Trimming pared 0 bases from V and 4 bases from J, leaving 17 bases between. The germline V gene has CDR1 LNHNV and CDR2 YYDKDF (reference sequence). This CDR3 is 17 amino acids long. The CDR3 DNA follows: TGTGCCACCAGCAGAGATTATCCAGTTTTGGGATCAGATACGCAGTATTTT. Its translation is CATSRDYPVLGSDTQYF. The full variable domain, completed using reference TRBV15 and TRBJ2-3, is DAMVIQNPRYQVTQFGKPVTLSCSQTLNHNVMYWYQQKSSQAPKLLFHYYDKDFNNEADTPDNFQSRRPNTSFCFLDIRSPGLGDTAMYLCATSRDYPVLGSDTQYFGPGTRLTVL.

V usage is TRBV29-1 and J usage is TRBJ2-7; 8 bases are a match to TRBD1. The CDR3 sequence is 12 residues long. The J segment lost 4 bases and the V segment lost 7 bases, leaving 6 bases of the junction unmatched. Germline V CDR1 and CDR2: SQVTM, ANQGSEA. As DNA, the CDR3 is TGCAGCGGCCGGGACAGGTTATACGAGCAGTACTTC. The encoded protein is CSGRDRLYEQYF.

CDR3 sequence: CASTPRGTGGREKLFF. Here the CDR3 DNA reads TGTGCCAGCACCCCCAGGGGGACAGGGGGAAGGGAAAAACTGTTTTTT. The genes are TRBV28 and TRBJ1-4, with 11 bases aligning to TRBD1. There are 16 residues in the CDR3. V dropped 7 bases and J dropped 8; count of bases not matched to a gene: 12. From germline, CDR1 is MDHEN and CDR2 SYDVKM.

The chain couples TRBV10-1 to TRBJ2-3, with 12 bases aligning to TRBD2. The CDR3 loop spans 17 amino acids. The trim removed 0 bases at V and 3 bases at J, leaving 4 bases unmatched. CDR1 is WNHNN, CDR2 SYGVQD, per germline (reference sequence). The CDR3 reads CASSESRGLAGTDTQYF. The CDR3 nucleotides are TGCGCCAGCAGTGAGTCGAGAGGACTAGCGGGGACAGATACGCAGTATTTT.

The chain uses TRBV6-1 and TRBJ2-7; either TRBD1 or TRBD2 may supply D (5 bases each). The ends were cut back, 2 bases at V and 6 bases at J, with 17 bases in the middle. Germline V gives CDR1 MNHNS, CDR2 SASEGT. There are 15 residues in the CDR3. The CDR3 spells CASSENPAGSAEQYF. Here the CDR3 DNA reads TGTGCCAGCAGTGAAAACCCGGCAGGGAGCGCCGAGCAGTACTTC.

CDR3 loop: CASSRGGPWEETQYF. The CDR3 region has the DNA TGTGCCAGCTCCAGGGGGGGACCCTGGGAAGAGACCCAGTACTTC. V and J are TRBV19 and TRBJ2-5, with D perhaps being TRBD1 or TRBD2 (7 bases each). Per germline, CDR1 LNHDA and CDR2 SQIVND (reference sequence). CDR3 length: 15 residues. The V end lost 9 bases, the J end lost 3 bases, and 20 bases lay between the germline ends.

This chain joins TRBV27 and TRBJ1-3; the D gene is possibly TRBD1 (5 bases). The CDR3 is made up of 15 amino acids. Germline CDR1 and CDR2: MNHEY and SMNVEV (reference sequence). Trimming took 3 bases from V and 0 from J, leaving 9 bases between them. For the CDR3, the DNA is TGTGCCAGCAGTTTTCGGGGCCTCTCTGGAAACACCATATATTTT. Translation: CASSFRGLSGNTIYF.

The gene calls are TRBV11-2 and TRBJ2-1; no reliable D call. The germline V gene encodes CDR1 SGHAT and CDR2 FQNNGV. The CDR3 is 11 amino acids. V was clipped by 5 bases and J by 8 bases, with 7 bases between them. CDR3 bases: TGTGCCAGCAGCCGTTGGGATGAGCAGTTCTTC. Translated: CASSRWDEQFF.

The CDR3 protein is CASSILGQKYNEQFF. CDR3 bases: TGTGCCAGTAGTATCCTCGGACAAAAATACAATGAGCAGTTCTTC. This chain links TRBV19 with TRBJ2-1; perhaps TRBD1 as D (5 bases). V lost 3 bases to trimming and J lost 4 bases, with 13 bases between them. The CDR3 loop spans 15 amino acids. Germline V gene data show CDR1 as LNHDA and CDR2 as SQIVND (reference sequence).

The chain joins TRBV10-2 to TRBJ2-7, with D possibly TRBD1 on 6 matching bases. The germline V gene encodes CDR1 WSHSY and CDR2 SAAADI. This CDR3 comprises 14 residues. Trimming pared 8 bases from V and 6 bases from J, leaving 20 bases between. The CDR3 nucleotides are TGCGCCAGCGGCCACGGACAGTTTGAGAGCGAGCAGTACTTC. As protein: CASGHGQFESEQYF.

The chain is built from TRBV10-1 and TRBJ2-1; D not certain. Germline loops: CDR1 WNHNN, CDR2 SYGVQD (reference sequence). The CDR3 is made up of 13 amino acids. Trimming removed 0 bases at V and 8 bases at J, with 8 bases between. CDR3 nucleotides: TGCGCCAGCAGTGAGTCGTTGGCCGATGAGCAGTTCTTC. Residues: CASSESLADEQFF.

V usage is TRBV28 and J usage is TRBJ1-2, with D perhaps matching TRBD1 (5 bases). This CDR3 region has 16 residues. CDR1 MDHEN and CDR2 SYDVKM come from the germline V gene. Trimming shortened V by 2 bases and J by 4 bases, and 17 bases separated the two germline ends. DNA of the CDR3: TGTGCCAGCAGTTTAAATTTCGGGAGGGGAGGCTATGGCTACACCTTC. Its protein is CASSLNFGRGGYGYTF.

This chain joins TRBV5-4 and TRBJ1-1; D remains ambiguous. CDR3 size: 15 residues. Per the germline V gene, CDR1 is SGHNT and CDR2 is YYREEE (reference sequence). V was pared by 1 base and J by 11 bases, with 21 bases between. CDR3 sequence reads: CASSLKSSLNSGAFF. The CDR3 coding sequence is TGTGCCAGCAGCTTGAAGAGTTCCCTGAATTCCGGGGCTTTCTTT.

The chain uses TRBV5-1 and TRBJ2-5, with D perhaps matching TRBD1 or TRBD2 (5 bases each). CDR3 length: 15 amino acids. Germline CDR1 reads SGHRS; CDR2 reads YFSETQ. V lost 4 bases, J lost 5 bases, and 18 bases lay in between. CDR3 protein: CASSPGLPGRETQYF. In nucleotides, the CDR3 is TGCGCCAGCAGCCCGGGCTTGCCGGGGCGGGAGACCCAGTACTTC.

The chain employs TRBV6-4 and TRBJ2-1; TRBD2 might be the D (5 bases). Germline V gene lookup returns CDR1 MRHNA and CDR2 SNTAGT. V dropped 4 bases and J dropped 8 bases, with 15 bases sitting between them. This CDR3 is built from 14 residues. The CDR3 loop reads CASSVELVEHEQFF. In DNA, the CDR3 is TGTGCCAGCAGTGTGGAACTAGTGGAGCATGAGCAGTTCTTC.

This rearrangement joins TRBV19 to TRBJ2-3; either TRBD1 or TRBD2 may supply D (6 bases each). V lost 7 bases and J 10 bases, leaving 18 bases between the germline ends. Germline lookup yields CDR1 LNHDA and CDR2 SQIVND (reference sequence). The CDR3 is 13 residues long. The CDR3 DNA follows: TGTGCCAGTACTGACAGAGGGGGGTATGCGCAGTATTTT. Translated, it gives CASTDRGGYAQYF.

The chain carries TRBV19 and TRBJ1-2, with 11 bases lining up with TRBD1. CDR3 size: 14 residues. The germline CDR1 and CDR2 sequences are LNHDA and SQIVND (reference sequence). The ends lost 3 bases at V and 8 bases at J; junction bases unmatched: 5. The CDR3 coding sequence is TGTGCCAGTAGTATTTGGGGACAGGGGGACGGCTACACCTTC. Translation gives CASSIWGQGDGYTF.

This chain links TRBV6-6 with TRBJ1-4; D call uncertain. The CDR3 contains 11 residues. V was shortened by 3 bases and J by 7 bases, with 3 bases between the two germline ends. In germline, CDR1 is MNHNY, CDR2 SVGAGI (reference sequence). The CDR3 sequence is CASSYFEKLFF. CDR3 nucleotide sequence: TGTGCCAGCAGTTATTTTGAAAAACTGTTTTTT.

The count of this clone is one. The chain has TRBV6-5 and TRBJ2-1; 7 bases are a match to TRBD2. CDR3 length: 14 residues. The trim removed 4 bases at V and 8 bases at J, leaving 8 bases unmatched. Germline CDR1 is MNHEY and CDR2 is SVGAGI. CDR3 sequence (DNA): TGTGCCAGCAGTTGGGGACTAAGGATTGATGAGCAGTTCTTC. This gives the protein CASSWGLRIDEQFF.

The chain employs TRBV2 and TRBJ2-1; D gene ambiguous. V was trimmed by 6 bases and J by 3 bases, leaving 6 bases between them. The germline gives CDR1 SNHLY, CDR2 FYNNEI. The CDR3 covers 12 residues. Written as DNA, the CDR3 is TGTGCCAGCAGGTTCGACTACAATGAGCAGTTCTTC. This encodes CASRFDYNEQFF.

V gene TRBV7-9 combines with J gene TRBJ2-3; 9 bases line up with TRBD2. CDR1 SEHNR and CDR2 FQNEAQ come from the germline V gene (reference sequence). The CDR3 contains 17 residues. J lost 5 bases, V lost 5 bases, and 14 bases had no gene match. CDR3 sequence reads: CASSHAGGGGALDTQYF. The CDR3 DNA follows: TGTGCCAGCAGCCACGCCGGGGGCGGGGGGGCCTTAGATACGCAGTATTTT.